This TCR beta chain originates from a study of blood T cells in healthy people across ages. Study-wide points: A strong correlation was found between TCR beta diversity and the percentage of naive T cells.

The CDR3 has 15 residues. V gave up 4 bases and J gave up 4 bases, with 17 bases separating them. Germline V CDR1 and CDR2: SGHRS, YFSETQ. This clonotype was seen a handful of times. Its antigen is unidentified. For every donor, a draw yielded ten milliliters of peripheral blood. Total RNA amounts of at least 5 micrograms were extracted per sample. PCR was performed a second time for roughly 6 to 12 cycles using a sample-barcoded 5' primer and a J-beta primer mix. Every molecule of cDNA carried a tag from a template-switch adaptor with 12 random nucleotides. TCRdb re-analysed the 5' RACE reads in MiXCR, keeping a single row per CDR3 protein. The repertoire holds about 1.6 million distinct CDR3 sequences, almost 35% seen once, with about 11% in the top ten.

The sequenced sample was blood. The receptor was derived from a woman aged 25-40 years in good health. The chain carries TRBV5-1 and TRBJ1-2; D remains unclear. The CDR3 nucleotides read TGCGCCAGCAGCCAACGACCTGACGGTGTCTATGGCTACACCTTC. This gives the protein CASSQRPDGVYGYTF.